This TCR beta chain was found in a study of OX40 agonist ivuxolimab in advanced cancers. At the level of the study: It was ivuxolimab, an agonistic anti-OX40 (CD134) antibody, that patients were treated with.

Clones were read by immunoSEQ multiplex PCR, and TCRdb kept only the in-frame ones, dropping some. The profile covers about 8,900 clones, with about 73% appearing a single time and about 25% taken by the ten largest. CDR3 length: 14 residues. The germline gives CDR1 SQVTM, CDR2 ANQGSEA. Trimming removed 5 bases at V and 5 bases at J, with 15 bases between. Overall study findings and caveats: Among T cells, CD8+ cells averaged more expanded clones than CD4+ cells.

On this clone itself: Its target is unknown.

This sequence was found in an adult with an advanced solid tumor such as melanoma, head and neck, liver or kidney cancer. This specimen consisted of CD4+ or CD8+ T cells sorted from blood, obtained in a trial of the OX40 agonist ivuxolimab. This chain links TRBV29-1 with TRBJ2-2, with D perhaps TRBD1 (5 bases). The CDR3 DNA sequence: TGCAGCGTTTTGGCAGGGCCCGGTACCGGGGAGCTGTTTTTT. It codes for CSVLAGPGTGELFF.